The 19 T cell receptor beta chains presented below share a single source sample, sequenced in a study of Graves' ophthalmopathy and Graves' hyperthyroidism. Beta-chain TCR CDR3 regions were amplified from RNA transcripts. Scientists carried out first-round RT-PCR using HTBI primers and then a second-round multiplex PCR. Via MiXCR, TCRdb re-called the multiplex PCR reads, giving one row per CDR3 protein. The repertoire holds under 200,000 distinct CDR3 sequences, with 30% to 45% as singletons. The sample taken for sequencing was peripheral blood. These receptors were collected from a woman in her forties with Graves' ophthalmopathy.

This clonotype was seen more than once but under ten times. The chain links TRBV19 to TRBJ1-3; D is unresolved. There are 13 residues in the CDR3. The V end lost 2 bases, the J end lost 6 bases, and 8 bases lay between the germline ends. The germline gives CDR1 LNHDA, CDR2 SQIVND (reference sequence). The CDR3 sequence is CASSINGENTIYF. The DNA of the CDR3 is TGTGCCAGTAGTATAAACGGAGAAAACACCATATATTTT.

The chain carries TRBV7-2 and TRBJ2-5; 8 nucleotides line up with TRBD1. V dropped 5 bases and J dropped 0; count of bases not matched to a gene: 8. CDR1 is SGHTA, CDR2 FQGNSA, per germline. The CDR3 has 16 amino acids. The CDR3 DNA reads as TGTGCCAGCAGCCCCTTGGACAGGGCGTACCAAGAGACCCAGTACTTC. This translates into CASSPLDRAYQETQYF.

The rearrangement joins TRBV6-1 to TRBJ2-5; no clear D. The DNA end is a closer match to TRBJ2-4, so the J assignment may be wrong. This CDR3 spans 11 amino acids. In germline, CDR1 is MNHNS, CDR2 SASEGT. Written as DNA, the CDR3 is TGTGCCAGCAGTGAACTCGGCATTCAGTACTTC. Its translation: CASSELGIQYF.

The chain is built from TRBV6-1 and TRBJ2-5; D might be TRBD1 (5 bases). The length of the CDR3 is 14 residues. The germline V gene has CDR1 MNHNS and CDR2 SASEGT. V was trimmed by 6 bases and J by 5 bases, leaving 16 bases between them. DNA of the CDR3: TGTGCCAGCAGCTCACAGGAAGACCTTGAGACCCAGTACTTC. Translated: CASSSQEDLETQYF.

The V call is TRBV6-1, the J call TRBJ2-5; 10 nucleotides align to TRBD1. The CDR3 contains 13 residues. The V segment lost 10 bases and the J segment 3 bases; nucleotides outside the gene matches: 5. The germline V gene has CDR1 MNHNS and CDR2 SASEGT. Written as DNA, the CDR3 is TGTGCCATTGCCGGGACAGGGGAAGAGACCCAGTACTTC. Its translation is CAIAGTGEETQYF.

The chain uses TRBV28 and TRBJ2-7, with D uncertain. Germline values: CDR1 MDHEN, CDR2 SYDVKM. Trimming shortened V by 5 bases and J by 3 bases, and 14 bases separated the two germline ends. This CDR3 region has 14 residues. The CDR3 sequence: CASSVPPQSYEQYF. CDR3 sequence (DNA): TGTGCCAGCAGTGTGCCTCCTCAAAGCTACGAGCAGTACTTC.

This clonotype was observed at least ten times. The rearrangement links TRBV5-1 to TRBJ2-5; D gene uncertain. Trimming took 6 bases from V and 1 from J, leaving 16 bases between them. Germline V gene sequence: CDR1 SGHRS, CDR2 YFSETQ. The CDR3 spans 15 residues. CDR3 sequence reads: CASKFLGSLQETQYF. As DNA, the CDR3 is TGCGCCAGCAAGTTTCTAGGGTCCCTCCAAGAGACCCAGTACTTC.

This clonotype occurred a few times. The gene calls are TRBV12-3 or TRBV12-4 and TRBJ2-5; D might be TRBD1 (6 bases). The CDR3 has 14 residues. V lost 5 bases and J lost 0, with 10 bases in between. Here the CDR3 reads CASSQGTDQETQYF. The DNA for the CDR3 is TGTGCCAGCAGTCAGGGGACGGACCAAGAGACCCAGTACTTC.

This clonotype appeared a few times. V and J are TRBV12-3 or TRBV12-4 and TRBJ1-1; unclear D gene. The V end was cut by 7 bases, the J end by 0 bases, with 12 bases between. The CDR3 runs to 14 residues. The CDR3 bases are TGTGCCAGCACCTCGGACGGATTGAACACTGAAGCTTTCTTT. It encodes CASTSDGLNTEAFF.

The CDR3 nucleotides are TGTGCCAGCAGGCCGTCGGACACAAAATACGAGCAGTACTTC. Protein product: CASRPSDTKYEQYF. This sequence joins TRBV6-2 or TRBV6-3 and TRBJ2-7, with TRBD1 as a possible D gene (5 bases). The CDR3 totals 14 residues. The germline V gene has CDR1 MNHEY and CDR2 SVGEGT. Trimming took 6 bases from V and 4 from J, leaving 16 bases between them.

This clonotype was recorded at least ten times. V is TRBV20-1 and J is TRBJ1-2; D is uncertain. Trimming removed 0 bases from V and 5 bases from J, with 16 bases in between. CDR3 length equals 15 residues. Germline CDR1 reads DFQATT; CDR2 reads SNEGSKA (reference sequence). The CDR3 DNA reads TGCAGTGCTAGAGATAAATTTAGGCGGAGATATGGCTACACCTTC. It specifies CSARDKFRRRYGYTF.

This clonotype was detected many times. V is TRBV6-1 and J is TRBJ1-1; perhaps TRBD1 as D (5 bases). Germline CDR1 is MNHNS and CDR2 is SASEGT. V was clipped by 9 bases and J by 5 bases, with 25 bases between them. The CDR3 loop spans 16 amino acids. The CDR3 sequence: CASRSGGIGGRTEAFF. The CDR3, as DNA: TGTGCCAGTAGAAGCGGGGGTATTGGGGGGAGAACTGAAGCTTTCTTT.

V usage is TRBV12-3 or TRBV12-4 and J usage is TRBJ2-2; D is unclear. The CDR3 is made up of 14 amino acids. Trimming removed 3 bases from V and 4 bases from J, with 9 bases in between. For the CDR3, the DNA is TGTGCCAGCAGTTTTCGCCTACTCACCGGGGAGCTGTTTTTT. It encodes CASSFRLLTGELFF.

The V and J genes are TRBV27 and TRBJ1-1; TRBD1 is a possible D gene (6 bases). This CDR3 has 14 amino acids. V was trimmed by 7 bases and J by 6 bases, leaving 18 bases between them. The germline V gene encodes CDR1 MNHEY and CDR2 SMNVEV (reference sequence). The CDR3, as DNA: TGTGCCAGCACTGGACAGAGGTGGCCCCCTGAAGCTTTCTTT. Its translation: CASTGQRWPPEAFF.

On this clonotype: This clone may be a read error of a much larger clone one base away. It is likely a read error, because the conserved phenylalanine at the end of the CDR3 is missing. This rearrangement joins TRBV4-3 to TRBJ1-2; TRBD1 is a possible D gene (5 bases). The germline V gene has CDR1 LGHNA and CDR2 YSLEER. V was pared by 4 bases and J by 3 bases, with 9 bases between. CDR3 length: 13 amino acids. The CDR3 sequence is CASSPRDDYGYTL. CDR3 coding DNA: TGCGCCAGCAGCCCCAGGGATGACTATGGCTACACCCTC.

The CDR3 protein is CASSRLGEAPWYEQYF. CDR3 coding DNA: TGCGCCAGCAGCCGCCTAGGGGAGGCTCCGTGGTACGAGCAGTACTTC. The chain is built from TRBV4-1 and TRBJ2-7, with D tentatively TRBD2 (6 bases). This CDR3 is built from 16 residues. Germline V gene sequence: CDR1 MGHRA, CDR2 YSYEKL. V was clipped by 4 bases and J by 4 bases, with 20 bases between them.

This clonotype was detected only a few times. The chain recombines TRBV12-3 or TRBV12-4 with TRBJ1-5; TRBD1 might be the D (6 bases). This CDR3 comprises 14 residues. V shed 1 base and J shed 5 bases, with 9 bases lying between them. In nucleotides, the CDR3 is TGTGCCAGCAGTTTAGGGGACAATCATCAGCCCCAGCATTTT. Translated: CASSLGDNHQPQHF.

This clonotype appeared many times. This chain links TRBV6-5 with TRBJ2-5, with D tentatively TRBD2 (6 bases). V was cut by 4 bases and J by 4 bases, with 10 bases left in between. CDR1 and CDR2 from the germline V gene are MNHEY and SVGAGI. The length of the CDR3 is 13 residues. The DNA of the CDR3 is TGTGCCAGCAGTTCGGACGGGGGAGAGACCCAGTACTTC. This translates into CASSSDGGETQYF.

In this sample, this clonotype turned up many times. The chain links TRBV6-1 to TRBJ1-1, with D unresolved. This CDR3 comprises 13 residues. Deletions cut 1 base from V and 8 bases from J, with 11 bases between. The germline gives CDR1 MNHNS, CDR2 SASEGT. DNA for the CDR3: TGTGCCAGCAGTGAAGTTTGGTCAGGAGAAGCTTTCTTT. Translation: CASSEVWSGEAFF.